These 13 T cell receptor beta chains originate from one sample sequenced in a study of OX40 agonist ivuxolimab in advanced cancers. Generated by immunoSEQ multiplex PCR, the TCRdb table keeps only in-frame clones and is missing some. The table lists about 17,000 clones, 85% to 95% of them singletons, with roughly 7.2% in the top ten. The material sequenced was CD4+ or CD8+ T cells sorted from blood, taken in a trial of the OX40 agonist ivuxolimab. The receptors stem from an adult with an advanced solid tumor such as melanoma, head and neck, liver or kidney cancer.

CDR3 loop: CASSGGSSPYEQYF. CDR3 nucleotide sequence: TGTGCCAGCAGCGGCGGGAGTTCACCCTACGAGCAGTACTTC. This sequence joins TRBV9 and TRBJ2-7, with 7 bases identical to TRBD2. V lost 3 bases and J lost 2; bases outside the gene matches: 5. CDR1 and CDR2 from the germline V gene are SGDLS and YYNGEE. The CDR3 is 14 amino acids.

This chain joins TRBV27 and TRBJ2-3, with D possibly matching TRBD2 (6 bases). Per germline, CDR1 MNHEY and CDR2 SMNVEV (reference sequence). Trimming cost V 7 bases and J 6 bases, with 17 bases left between them. The CDR3 is 14 amino acids. CDR3 protein: CASTPGGSIDTQYF. The CDR3 bases are TGTGCCAGCACCCCTGGGGGGTCTATTGATACGCAGTATTTT.

The chain joins TRBV7-9 to TRBJ1-3; 7 nucleotides agree with TRBD1. Losses at the gene ends were 6 bases for V and 0 bases for J; bases not matched to a gene: 11. Germline loops: CDR1 SEHNR, CDR2 FQNEAQ (reference sequence). The CDR3 covers 17 residues. The CDR3 is CASSSPDRADSGNTIYF. The CDR3, as DNA: TGTGCCAGCAGTTCTCCCGACAGGGCCGACTCTGGAAACACCATATATTTT.

CDR3 bases: TGTGCCAGCAGCGGTCGGACTAGCGGGAGACCCAATGAGCAGTTCTTC. Residues: CASSGRTSGRPNEQFF. The rearrangement joins TRBV9 to TRBJ2-1; 13 positions agree with TRBD2. The CDR3 runs to 16 residues. CDR1 is SGDLS and CDR2 is YYNGEE in the germline V gene. The V segment lost 3 bases and the J segment 6 bases; nucleotides outside the gene matches: 6.

V usage is TRBV28 and J usage is TRBJ1-2, with 7 bases matching TRBD1. The length of the CDR3 is 12 residues. Looked up from germline, CDR1 is MDHEN and CDR2 is SYDVKM. J lost 4 bases, V lost 6 bases, and 2 bases had no gene match. The CDR3, as DNA: TGTGCCAGCAGGGGGGACAGCTATGGCTACACCTTC. Translating it yields CASRGDSYGYTF.

The chain is built from TRBV6-5 and TRBJ2-3; 7 nucleotides agree with TRBD2. Germline V gives CDR1 MNHEY, CDR2 SVGAGI. This CDR3 contains 14 residues. With V trimmed by 6 bases and J by 1 base, 4 bases remained unmatched. DNA of the CDR3: TGTGCCAGCAGCCAAACTAGCGGCACAGATACGCAGTATTTT. Translating it yields CASSQTSGTDTQYF.

The rearrangement links TRBV10-1 to TRBJ2-2; 9 bases line up with TRBD2. The CDR3 is 13 residues long. The V segment lost 8 bases and the J segment 7 bases; nucleotides outside the gene matches: 5. CDR1 is WNHNN and CDR2 is SYGVQD in the germline V gene (reference sequence). CDR3 residues: CASASGTGGELFF. In DNA form, the CDR3 reads TGCGCCAGCGCTAGCGGGACCGGCGGGGAGCTGTTTTTT.

The genes are TRBV5-6 and TRBJ2-7; TRBD2 agrees at 8 bases. Germline trimming cut 1 base from V and 2 bases from J; bases unmatched to any gene: 8. The CDR3 is 16 amino acids. The germline V gene encodes CDR1 SGHDT and CDR2 YYEEEE. The CDR3 loop reads CASSLSSGTRPYEQYF. CDR3 nucleotide sequence: TGTGCCAGCAGCTTGTCCTCCGGGACTAGACCCTACGAGCAGTACTTC.

The chain is built from TRBV19 and TRBJ1-5, with unresolved D. The V end lost 3 bases, the J end lost 0 bases, and 15 bases lay between the germline ends. Germline V gene sequence: CDR1 LNHDA, CDR2 SQIVND (reference sequence). The CDR3 extends over 17 amino acids. The CDR3 here is CASSIGRVPDSNQPQHF. The CDR3 DNA follows: TGTGCCAGTAGTATCGGGAGGGTCCCCGATAGCAATCAGCCCCAGCATTTT.

This chain joins TRBV11-2 and TRBJ2-7; 10 bases match TRBD2. There are 17 residues in the CDR3. Per germline, CDR1 SGHAT and CDR2 FQNNGV. V shed 7 bases and J 1 base; nucleotides not matched to a gene: 13. CDR3 in amino acids: CASTSFPVAGGSYEQYF. CDR3 coding DNA: TGTGCCAGCACCTCTTTTCCCGTAGCGGGAGGTTCCTACGAGCAGTACTTC. Full variable domain (rest looked up from reference TRBV11-2 and TRBJ2-7): EAGVAQSPRYKIIEKRQSVAFWCNPISGHATLYWYQQILGQGPKLLIQFQNNGVVDDSQLPKDRFSAERLKGVDSTLKIQPAKLEDSAVYLCASTSFPVAGGSYEQYFGPGTRLTVT.

This sequence joins TRBV4-3 and TRBJ1-2; D gene unclear. Germline CDR1 reads LGHNA; CDR2 reads YSLEER. Trimming stripped 1 base from V and 4 bases from J, with 19 bases between. The CDR3 is 17 amino acids. This CDR3 reads CASSQGARVASTYGYTF. The CDR3 DNA reads TGCGCCAGCAGCCAAGGGGCCCGGGTTGCCTCCACCTATGGCTACACCTTC.

The chain has TRBV11-3 and TRBJ2-7; D remains ambiguous. Germline assignment: CDR1 SGHNT and CDR2 YENEEA. V lost 5 bases, J lost 2 bases, and 19 bases lay in between. CDR3 length: 16 amino acids. CDR3 residues: CASSLYSPGPAYEQYF. The CDR3 region has the DNA TGTGCCAGCAGCCTTTACAGCCCAGGACCGGCCTACGAGCAGTACTTC.

The V and J genes are TRBV14 and TRBJ1-2, with TRBD1 matching 7 bases. Germline V CDR1 and CDR2: SGHDN, FVKESK. The CDR3 is 13 residues long. V lost 4 bases and J lost 7; bases outside the gene matches: 6. CDR3 DNA sequence: TGTGCCAGCAGCCCGGGACAGACCGGTGGCTACACCTTC. Translation gives CASSPGQTGGYTF. Drawing the rest from reference TRBV14 and TRBJ1-2, the complete variable domain is EAGVTQFPSHSVIEKGQTVTLRCDPISGHDNLYWYRRVMGKEIKFLLHFVKESKQDESGMPNNRFLAERTGGTYSTLKVQPAELEDSGVYFCASSPGQTGGYTFGSGTRLTVV.